A selection of T cell receptor beta chains follows, all from one sample in a study of T and B cells in COVID-19 patients. One entry per CDR3 protein, called by TCRdb with MiXCR from the multiplex PCR reads. The sample contains 20,000 to 25,000 distinct CDR3 sequences, 25% to 35% of which appear only once. The sequencing sample was made of blood. These receptors all stem from a human donor who had recovered from COVID-19. Each CDR3 is given with its conserved first and last residue. A D gene is named only where the DNA matches it firmly. Clone size is shown for a subset of rows, as once, few, many or a class of expanded clone.

d_gene	v_gene	j_gene	abundance	CDR3aa	CDR3nt
NA	TRBV19	TRBJ2-6	medium-sized	CASRSPTAAGANVLTF	TGTGCCAGTCGGAGCCCGACTGCCGCAGGGGCCAACGTCCTGACTTTC
NA	TRBV12-3/TRBV12-4	TRBJ1-2	NA	CASSEQVNYGYTF	TGTGCCAGCAGTGAACAGGTGAACTATGGCTACACCTTC
NA	TRBV12-3/TRBV12-4	TRBJ2-3	many	CASSLRATGSLEYF	TGTGCCAGCAGTTTAAGGGCGACGGGTTCGTTGGAGTATTTT
NA	TRBV5-1	TRBJ2-3	NA	CASSLEAVSTDTQYF	TGCGCCAGCAGCTTGGAGGCGGTGAGCACAGATACGCAGTATTTT
TRBD1	TRBV15	TRBJ2-7	many	CATSKVGTGGSEQYF	TGTGCCACCAGCAAAGTCGGGACAGGGGGAAGCGAGCAGTACTTC
NA	TRBV20-1	TRBJ2-7	NA	CSAPRWGANYEQYF	TGCAGTGCTCCAAGATGGGGGGCTAACTACGAGCAGTACTTC
NA	TRBV15	TRBJ2-7	few	CATSRDGGGGYEQYF	TGTGCCACCAGCAGAGATGGAGGGGGCGGCTACGAGCAGTACTTC
TRBD2	TRBV27	TRBJ2-6	NA	CASSWLAGGPGANVLTF	TGTGCCAGCAGTTGGCTAGCGGGAGGTCCTGGGGCCAACGTCCTGACTTTC
TRBD2	TRBV12-3/TRBV12-4	TRBJ2-5	NA	CASSSEGTSGGGETQYF	TGTGCCAGCAGTTCGGAAGGGACTAGCGGAGGAGGAGAGACCCAGTACTTC
NA	TRBV12-3/TRBV12-4	TRBJ2-5	NA	CASYPSWGPQETQYF	TGTGCCAGCTACCCTAGTTGGGGCCCTCAAGAGACCCAGTACTTC
NA	TRBV19	TRBJ1-5	many	CASSIGGQPQHF	TGTGCCAGTAGTATTGGGGGACAGCCCCAGCATTTT
TRBD1	TRBV6-5	TRBJ2-3	many	CASEPSGQGTDTQYF	TGTGCCAGCGAGCCAAGCGGACAGGGCACAGATACGCAGTATTTT
TRBD1	TRBV30	TRBJ2-7	NA	CAYFQTTGAYYEQYF	TGTGCCTACTTTCAAACGACAGGGGCTTATTACGAGCAGTACTTC
NA	TRBV19	TRBJ1-5	NA	CASSLDGNKPQHF	TGTGCCAGTAGTTTAGACGGCAATAAGCCCCAGCATTTT
NA	TRBV19	TRBJ1-1	NA	CASSIDPPGYTEAFF	TGTGCCAGTAGTATAGATCCCCCAGGCTACACTGAAGCTTTCTTT
NA	TRBV5-5	TRBJ2-7	few	CASSLPAAYEQYF	TGTGCCAGCAGCTTGCCGGCGGCCTACGAGCAGTACTTC
NA	TRBV18	TRBJ2-3	few	CASSPRFGDAKVSSTDTQYF	TGTGCCAGCTCACCACGGTTTGGGGACGCAAAGGTATCGAGCACAGATACGCAGTATTTT
TRBD1	TRBV19	TRBJ2-1	medium-sized	CASSGTGGNEQFF	TGTGCCAGTAGCGGGACAGGGGGTAATGAGCAGTTCTTC
NA	TRBV12-3/TRBV12-4	TRBJ2-2	few	CASSDHADYTGELFF	TGTGCCAGCAGTGACCATGCGGACTACACCGGGGAGCTGTTTTTT
TRBD1	TRBV15	TRBJ2-5	many	CATSGWTGAGETQYF	TGTGCCACCAGCGGGTGGACAGGGGCAGGGGAGACCCAGTACTTC
NA	TRBV18	TRBJ2-5	NA	CASSPPGRETQYF	TGTGCCAGCTCACCCCCAGGGAGGGAGACCCAGTACTTC
NA	TRBV12-3/TRBV12-4	TRBJ2-5	few	CASSRRERRTYFQETQYF	TGTGCCAGCAGCCGTAGAGAGCGTAGGACATACTTCCAAGAGACCCAGTACTTC
TRBD1	TRBV5-6	TRBJ1-4	NA	CARSSRQGNEKLFF	TGTGCCAGAAGCTCCCGACAGGGAAATGAAAAACTGTTTTTT
NA	TRBV7-9	TRBJ1-4	few	CASSPADLEKLFF	TGTGCCAGCAGCCCCGCGGACCTTGAAAAACTGTTTTTT
NA	TRBV5-1	TRBJ1-1	few	CASSLVTGVNTEAFF	TGCGCCAGCAGCTTGGTTACAGGAGTGAACACTGAAGCTTTCTTT
NA	TRBV19	TRBJ1-1	few	CASSKTAGIPPPGMNTEAFF	TGTGCCAGTTCTAAAACGGCCGGGATCCCGCCTCCGGGAATGAACACTGAAGCTTTCTTT
NA	TRBV30	TRBJ2-3	many	CAVRGLADTQYF	TGTGCCGTCAGGGGCCTTGCAGATACGCAGTATTTT
NA	TRBV11-2	TRBJ1-1	NA	CASSFRYGGWGAEAFF	TGTGCCAGCAGCTTCAGATATGGGGGTTGGGGGGCTGAAGCTTTCTTT
NA	TRBV19	TRBJ1-2	many	CASSTSEGRGYTF	TGTGCCAGTAGTACCTCGGAAGGTAGGGGCTACACCTTC
TRBD2	TRBV18	TRBJ2-3	many	CASSPGGSGDTQYF	TGTGCCAGCTCACCAGGGGGTAGCGGGGATACGCAGTATTTT
NA	TRBV20-1	TRBJ2-3	NA	CSAREGSGDTQYF	TGCAGTGCTAGAGAAGGAAGCGGGGATACGCAGTATTTT
NA	TRBV19	TRBJ2-7	medium-sized	CASSTDTAYEQYF	TGTGCCAGTAGTACAGACACAGCCTACGAGCAGTACTTC
NA	TRBV6-1	TRBJ1-2	NA	CASSETRGVGYTF	TGTGCCAGCAGTGAAACCAGGGGAGTCGGCTACACCTTC
TRBD1	TRBV6-5	TRBJ1-1	NA	CASSHGTGALNTEAFF	TGTGCCAGCAGTCACGGGACAGGGGCCCTTAACACTGAAGCTTTCTTT
TRBD1	TRBV18	TRBJ2-7	NA	CASSAVGTANYEQYF	TGTGCCAGCTCCGCAGTCGGGACAGCCAACTACGAGCAGTACTTC
TRBD2	TRBV20-1	TRBJ2-3	NA	CSARGTSAADTQYF	TGCAGTGCTAGAGGGACTAGCGCCGCAGATACGCAGTATTTT
TRBD1	TRBV6-5	TRBJ2-2	NA	CASSSAGTGGAGELFF	TGTGCCAGCAGTTCCGCCGGGACAGGGGGCGCCGGGGAGCTGTTTTTT
NA	TRBV6-5	TRBJ1-5	NA	CASSYGQGSGNQPQHF	TGTGCCAGCAGTTACGGGCAGGGGTCGGGCAATCAGCCCCAGCATTTT
NA	TRBV7-6	TRBJ2-7	NA	CASSPGIGFSSYEQYF	TGTGCCAGCAGCCCCGGGATAGGGTTTAGCTCCTACGAGCAGTACTTC
TRBD1	TRBV29-1	TRBJ2-7	medium-sized	CSARDSAYEQYF	TGCAGCGCTCGGGACAGCGCCTACGAGCAGTACTTC
NA	TRBV11-2	TRBJ2-7	NA	CASSYRREYEQYF	TGTGCCAGCAGCTACAGACGGGAATACGAGCAGTACTTC
TRBD1	TRBV19	TRBJ2-7	medium-sized	CASSVRDREYEQYF	TGTGCCAGTAGTGTCCGGGACAGGGAGTACGAGCAGTACTTC
TRBD1	TRBV6-1	TRBJ2-7	few	CASSVVPGGSYEQYF	TGTGCCAGCAGTGTAGTGCCAGGGGGCTCCTACGAGCAGTACTTC
NA	TRBV20-1	TRBJ2-5	NA	CSARNRGGRGEETQYF	TGCAGTGCTCGGAACCGGGGCGGGCGGGGTGAGGAGACCCAGTACTTC
NA	TRBV30	TRBJ2-5	many	CAWSSGETQYF	TGTGCCTGGAGTTCCGGGGAGACCCAGTACTTC
NA	TRBV5-1	TRBJ2-2	NA	CASSLGGSNTGELFF	TGCGCCAGCAGCCTGGGGGGTTCGAACACCGGGGAGCTGTTTTTT
TRBD2	TRBV12-3/TRBV12-4	TRBJ2-1	NA	CASSLVGTSGSNEQFF	TGTGCCAGCAGCCTCGTCGGGACTAGCGGGAGCAATGAGCAGTTCTTC
NA	TRBV5-6	TRBJ2-3	NA	CASSLGGSDTQYF	TGCGCCAGCAGCTTGGGGGGTTCGGATACGCAGTATTTT
NA	TRBV7-9	TRBJ2-3	few	CASSFSASTDTQYF	TGTGCCAGCAGCTTTTCGGCTAGCACAGATACGCAGTATTTT
NA	TRBV5-6	TRBJ2-6	few	CASSPQKVKSGANVLTF	TGTGCCAGCAGCCCCCAAAAGGTGAAATCTGGGGCCAACGTCCTGACTTTC
NA	TRBV7-2	TRBJ2-1	NA	CASSASRGAGHEQFF	TGTGCCAGCAGCGCGAGCCGGGGGGCGGGGCATGAGCAGTTCTTC
NA	TRBV7-9	TRBJ2-7	once	CASSLSDSVYEQYF	TGTGCCAGCAGCTTAAGTGACAGCGTCTACGAGCAGTACTTC
NA	TRBV5-6	TRBJ1-5	NA	CASSRSIGEDSNQPQHF	TGTGCCAGCAGTCGCTCAATTGGTGAAGATAGCAATCAGCCCCAGCATTTT
NA	TRBV7-9	TRBJ1-1	NA	CASSLGAGGGGAEAFF	TGTGCCAGCAGCTTAGGGGCGGGGGGTGGTGGGGCTGAAGCTTTCTTT
NA	TRBV6-5	TRBJ2-5	few	CASTPGGRETQYF	TGTGCCAGCACTCCTGGGGGCAGGGAGACCCAGTACTTC